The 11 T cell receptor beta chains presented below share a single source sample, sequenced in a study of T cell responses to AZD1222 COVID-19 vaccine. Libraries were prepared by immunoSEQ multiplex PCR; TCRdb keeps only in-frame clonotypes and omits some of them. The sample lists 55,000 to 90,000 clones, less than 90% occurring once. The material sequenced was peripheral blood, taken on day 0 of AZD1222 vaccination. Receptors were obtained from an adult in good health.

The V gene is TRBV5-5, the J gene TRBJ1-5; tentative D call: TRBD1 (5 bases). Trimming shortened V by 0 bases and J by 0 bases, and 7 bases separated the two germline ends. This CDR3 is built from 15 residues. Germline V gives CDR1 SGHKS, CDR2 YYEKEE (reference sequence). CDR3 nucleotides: TGTGCCAGCAGCTTGGGACAGCATAGCAATCAGCCCCAGCATTTT. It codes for CASSLGQHSNQPQHF.

This chain's CDR3 is CSVRSIGNTIYF. The DNA of the CDR3 is TGCAGCGTTCGGAGTATAGGAAACACCATATATTTT. The rearrangement uses TRBV29-1 and TRBJ1-3; D is undetermined. The CDR3 runs 12 residues. CDR1 and CDR2 (germline): SQVTM, ANQGSEA. V was shortened by 5 bases and J by 4 bases, with 9 bases between the two germline ends.

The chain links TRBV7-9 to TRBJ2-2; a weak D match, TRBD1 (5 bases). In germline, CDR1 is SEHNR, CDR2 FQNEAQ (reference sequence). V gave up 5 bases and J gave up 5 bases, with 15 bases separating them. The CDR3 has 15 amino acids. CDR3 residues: CASSPTTVDTGELFF. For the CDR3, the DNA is TGTGCCAGCAGCCCCACGACAGTAGATACCGGGGAGCTGTTTTTT.

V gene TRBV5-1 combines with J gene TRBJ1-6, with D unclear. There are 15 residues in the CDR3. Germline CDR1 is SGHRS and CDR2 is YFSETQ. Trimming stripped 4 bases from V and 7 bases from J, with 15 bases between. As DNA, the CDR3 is TGCGCCAGCAGCGTTGGAGGGATCGGCAATTCACCCCTCCACTTT. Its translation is CASSVGGIGNSPLHF.

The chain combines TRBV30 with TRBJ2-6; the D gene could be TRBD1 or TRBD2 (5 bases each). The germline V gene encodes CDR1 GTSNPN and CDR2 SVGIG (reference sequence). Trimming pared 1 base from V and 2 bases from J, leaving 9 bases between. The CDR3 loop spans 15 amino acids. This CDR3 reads CAWSGLGAGANVLTF. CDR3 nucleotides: TGTGCCTGGAGTGGGTTGGGGGCTGGGGCCAACGTCCTGACTTTC.

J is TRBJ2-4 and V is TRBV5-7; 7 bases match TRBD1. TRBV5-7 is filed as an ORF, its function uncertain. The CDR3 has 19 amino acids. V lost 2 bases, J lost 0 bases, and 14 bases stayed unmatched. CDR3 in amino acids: CASSFLSRDSKIAKNIQYF. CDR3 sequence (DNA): TGTGCCAGCAGCTTTCTGTCCCGGGACAGCAAAATAGCCAAAAACATTCAGTACTTC.

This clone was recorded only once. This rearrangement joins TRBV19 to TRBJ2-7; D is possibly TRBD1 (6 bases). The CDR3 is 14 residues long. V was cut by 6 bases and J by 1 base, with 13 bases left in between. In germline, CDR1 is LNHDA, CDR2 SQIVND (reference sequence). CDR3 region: CASRFGQWSYEQYF. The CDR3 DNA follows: TGTGCCAGTAGATTCGGACAGTGGTCCTACGAGCAGTACTTC.

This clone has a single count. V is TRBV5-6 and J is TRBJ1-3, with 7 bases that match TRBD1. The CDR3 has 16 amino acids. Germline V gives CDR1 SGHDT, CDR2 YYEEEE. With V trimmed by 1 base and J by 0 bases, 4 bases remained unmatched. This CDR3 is CASSLSQGVSGNTIYF. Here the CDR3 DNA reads TGTGCCAGCAGCTTGAGTCAGGGGGTCTCTGGAAACACCATATATTTT.

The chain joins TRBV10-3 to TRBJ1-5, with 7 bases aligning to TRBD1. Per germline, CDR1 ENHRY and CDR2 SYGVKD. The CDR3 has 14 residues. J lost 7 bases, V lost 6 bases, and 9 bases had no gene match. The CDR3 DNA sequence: TGTGCCATCAGCCTCGACAGGGAGGGACAGCCCCAGCATTTT. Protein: CAISLDREGQPQHF.

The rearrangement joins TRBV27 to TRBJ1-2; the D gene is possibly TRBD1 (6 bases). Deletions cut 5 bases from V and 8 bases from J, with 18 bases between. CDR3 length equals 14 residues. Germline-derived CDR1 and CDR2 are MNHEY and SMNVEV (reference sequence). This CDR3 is CASSLKYREGGYTF. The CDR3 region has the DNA TGTGCCAGCAGTCTAAAATACAGGGAAGGGGGCTACACCTTC.

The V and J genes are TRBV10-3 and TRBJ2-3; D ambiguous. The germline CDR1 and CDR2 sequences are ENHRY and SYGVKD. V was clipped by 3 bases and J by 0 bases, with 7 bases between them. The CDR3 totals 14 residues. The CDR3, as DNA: TGTGCCATCAGTGATGGGGTCAGCACAGATACGCAGTATTTT. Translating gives CAISDGVSTDTQYF.